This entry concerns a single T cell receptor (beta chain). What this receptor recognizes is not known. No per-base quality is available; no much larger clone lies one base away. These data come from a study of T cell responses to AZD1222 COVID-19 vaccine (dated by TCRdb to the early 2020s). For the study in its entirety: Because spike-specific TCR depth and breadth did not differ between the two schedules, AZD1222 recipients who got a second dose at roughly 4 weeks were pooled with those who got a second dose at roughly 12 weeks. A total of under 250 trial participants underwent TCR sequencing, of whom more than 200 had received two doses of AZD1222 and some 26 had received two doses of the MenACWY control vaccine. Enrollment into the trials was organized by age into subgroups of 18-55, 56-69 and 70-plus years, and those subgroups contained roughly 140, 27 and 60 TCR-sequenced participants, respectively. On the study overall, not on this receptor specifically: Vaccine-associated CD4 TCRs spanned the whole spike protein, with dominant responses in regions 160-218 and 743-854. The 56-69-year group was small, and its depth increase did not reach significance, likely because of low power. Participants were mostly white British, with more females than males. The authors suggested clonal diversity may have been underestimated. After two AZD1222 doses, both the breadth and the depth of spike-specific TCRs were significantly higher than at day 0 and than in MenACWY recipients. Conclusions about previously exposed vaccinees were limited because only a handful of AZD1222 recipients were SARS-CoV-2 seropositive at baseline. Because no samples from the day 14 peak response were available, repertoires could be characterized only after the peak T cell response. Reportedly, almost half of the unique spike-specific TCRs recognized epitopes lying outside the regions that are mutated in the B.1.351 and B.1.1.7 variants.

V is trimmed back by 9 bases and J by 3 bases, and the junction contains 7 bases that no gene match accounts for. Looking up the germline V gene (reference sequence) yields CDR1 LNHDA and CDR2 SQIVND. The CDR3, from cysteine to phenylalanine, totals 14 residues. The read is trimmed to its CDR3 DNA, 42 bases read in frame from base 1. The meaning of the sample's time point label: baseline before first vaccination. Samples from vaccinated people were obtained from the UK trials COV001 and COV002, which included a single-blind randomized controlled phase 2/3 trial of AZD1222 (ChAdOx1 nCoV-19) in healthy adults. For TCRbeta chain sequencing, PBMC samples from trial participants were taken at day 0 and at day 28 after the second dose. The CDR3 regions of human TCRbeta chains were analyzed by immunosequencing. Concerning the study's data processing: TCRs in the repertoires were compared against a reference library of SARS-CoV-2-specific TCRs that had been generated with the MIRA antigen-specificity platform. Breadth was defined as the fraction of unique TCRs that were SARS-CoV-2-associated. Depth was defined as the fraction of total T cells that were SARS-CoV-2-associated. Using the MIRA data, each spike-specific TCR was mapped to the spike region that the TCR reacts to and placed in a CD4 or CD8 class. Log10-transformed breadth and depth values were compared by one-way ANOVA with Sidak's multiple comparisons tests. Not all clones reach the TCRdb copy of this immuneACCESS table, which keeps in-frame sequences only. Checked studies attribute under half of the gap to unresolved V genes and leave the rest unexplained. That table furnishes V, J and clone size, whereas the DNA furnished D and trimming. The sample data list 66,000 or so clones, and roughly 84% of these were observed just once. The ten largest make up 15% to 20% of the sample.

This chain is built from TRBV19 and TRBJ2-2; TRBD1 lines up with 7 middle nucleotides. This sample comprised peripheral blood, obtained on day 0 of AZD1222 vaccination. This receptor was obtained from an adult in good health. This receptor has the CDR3 CASKTGTDTGELFF. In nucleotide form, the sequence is TGTGCCAGCAAGACAGGGACCGACACCGGGGAGCTGTTTTTT.